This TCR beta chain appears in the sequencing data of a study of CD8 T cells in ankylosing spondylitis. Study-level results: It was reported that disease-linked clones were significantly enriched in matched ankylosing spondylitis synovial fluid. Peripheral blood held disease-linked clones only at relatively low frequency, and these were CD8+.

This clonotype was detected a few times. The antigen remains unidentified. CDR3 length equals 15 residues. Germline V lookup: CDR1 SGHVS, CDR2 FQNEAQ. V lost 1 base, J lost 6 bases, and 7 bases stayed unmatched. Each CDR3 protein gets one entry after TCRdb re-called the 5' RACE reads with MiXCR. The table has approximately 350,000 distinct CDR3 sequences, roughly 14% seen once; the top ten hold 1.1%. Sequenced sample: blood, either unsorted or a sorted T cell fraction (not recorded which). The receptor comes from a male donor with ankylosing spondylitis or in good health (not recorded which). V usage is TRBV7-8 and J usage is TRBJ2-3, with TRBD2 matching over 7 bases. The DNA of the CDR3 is TGTGCCAGCAGCTTAGTCCAGGGAGGGGTGGATACGCAGTATTTT. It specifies CASSLVQGGVDTQYF.